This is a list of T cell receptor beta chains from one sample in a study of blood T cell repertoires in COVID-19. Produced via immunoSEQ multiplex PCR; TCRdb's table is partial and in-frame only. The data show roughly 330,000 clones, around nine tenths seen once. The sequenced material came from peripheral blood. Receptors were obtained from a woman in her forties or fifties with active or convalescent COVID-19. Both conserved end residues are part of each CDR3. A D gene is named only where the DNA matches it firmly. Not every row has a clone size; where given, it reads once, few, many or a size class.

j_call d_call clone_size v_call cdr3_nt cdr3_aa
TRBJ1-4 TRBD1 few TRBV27 TGTGCCAGCACCGCGACAGGGGCTAATGAAAAACTGTTTTTT CASTATGANEKLFF
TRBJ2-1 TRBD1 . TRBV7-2 TGTGCCAGCAGCTTTTGGGGACAGGTGGGGAATGAGCAGTTCTTC CASSFWGQVGNEQFF
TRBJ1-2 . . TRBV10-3 TGTGCCATCAGTGACCCTGGGGGAGGCTATGGCTACACCTTC CAISDPGGGYGYTF
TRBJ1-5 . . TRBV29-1 TGCAGCGTCCTCGTGTCCCCCAGGGGTCCCCATCAGCCCCAGCATTTT CSVLVSPRGPHQPQHF
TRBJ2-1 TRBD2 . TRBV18 TGTGCCAGCTCACCTCCGTTCGGGACTATGATGTTAGGGGAGCAGTTCTTC CASSPPFGTMMLGEQFF
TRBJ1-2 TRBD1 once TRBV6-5 TGTGCCAGCAGTTGGGGTTCCGGGACAGAGACCTATGGCTACACCTTC CASSWGSGTETYGYTF
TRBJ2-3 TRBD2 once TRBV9 TGTGCCAGCAGCGGGACTAGCGCAGATACGCAGTATTTT CASSGTSADTQYF
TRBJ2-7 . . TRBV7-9 TGTGCCAGCAGCTTAAACGGGATCTACGAGCAGTACTTC CASSLNGIYEQYF
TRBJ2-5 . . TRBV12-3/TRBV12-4 TGTGCCAGCAGTTTGGCTCGCCAAGAGACCCAGTACTTC CASSLARQETQYF
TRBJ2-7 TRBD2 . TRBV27 TGTGCCAGCAGTCGGGAGGTAATGTCCTACGAGCAGTACTTC CASSREVMSYEQYF
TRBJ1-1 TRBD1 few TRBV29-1 TGCAGGGGGCCCTCGACAGGGATGGACACTGAAGCTTTCTTT CRGPSTGMDTEAFF
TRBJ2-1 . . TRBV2 TGTGCCAGCCGGCGAATGCGTGCGGATGAGCAGTTCTTC CASRRMRADEQFF
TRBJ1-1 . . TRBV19 TGTGCCAGTAGTTTACGGGGCACTGAAGCTTTCTTT CASSLRGTEAFF
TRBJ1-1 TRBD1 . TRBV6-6 TGTGCCAGCAGCCAAGGGACAGCTCGAGGTAACACTGAAGCTTTCTTT CASSQGTARGNTEAFF
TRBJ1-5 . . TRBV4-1 TGCGCCAGCAGCCAAGAAAGGGGAAGCAATCAGCCCCAGCATTTT CASSQERGSNQPQHF
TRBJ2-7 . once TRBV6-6 TGTGCCAGCAGTTACTCGAGGGAGCAGTACTTC CASSYSREQYF
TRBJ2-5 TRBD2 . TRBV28 TGTGCCAGCAGTTTACGTGGAGTGGGTTCCCGGACTAGCGGGCTACACCAAGAGACCCAGTACTTC CASSLRGVGSRTSGLHQETQYF
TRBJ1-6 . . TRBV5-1 TGCGCCAGCGCTAACTCATCGAGGTATAATTCACCCCTCCACTTT CASANSSRYNSPLHF
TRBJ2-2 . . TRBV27 TGTGCCAGCAGTCTCCGTTCCGGGGGAACCCTTAGCGGGGAGCTGTTTTTT CASSLRSGGTLSGELFF
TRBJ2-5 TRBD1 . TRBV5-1 TGCGCCAGCAGCGCATCTACAGGGGTACGGGAGACCCAGTACTTC CASSASTGVRETQYF
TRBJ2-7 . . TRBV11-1 TGTGCCAGCAGCGAGCTGCCGGGTGGCGGCTCCTACGAGCAGTACTTC CASSELPGGGSYEQYF
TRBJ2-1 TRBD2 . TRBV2 TGTGCCAGCAGCCCGGGACTAGCGGGAGGAGTGAGGCCCAATGAGCAGTTCTTC CASSPGLAGGVRPNEQFF
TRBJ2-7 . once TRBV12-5 TGTGCTAGTTTTCCGAGCCCGGTCTACGAGCAGTACTTC CASFPSPVYEQYF
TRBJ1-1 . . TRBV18 TGTGCCAGCTCACCCTCCCGGACAATGTCAGCTTTCTTT CASSPSRTMSAFF
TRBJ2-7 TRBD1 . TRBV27 TGTGCCAGCAGTTTAGGAGGGGGCAGGGGGCGTGTCCGAGGGTGGCCTTACGAGCAGTACTTC CASSLGGGRGRVRGWPYEQYF
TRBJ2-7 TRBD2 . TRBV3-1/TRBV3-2 TGTGCCAGCAGCGCTCGACTAGCGGTTTTCAACGAGCAGTACTTC CASSARLAVFNEQYF
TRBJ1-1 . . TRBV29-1 TGCAGCGTCGGGGGAAGACTTCTCACTGAAGCTTTCTTT CSVGGRLLTEAFF
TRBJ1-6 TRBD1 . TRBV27 TGTGCCAGCAGTTCCGAACTACCGGGACAGCCAAATTCACCCCTCCACTTT CASSSELPGQPNSPLHF
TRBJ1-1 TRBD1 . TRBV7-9 TGTGCCAGCAGTTTCAGCCCGGGACAGAAAGCTTTCTTT CASSFSPGQKAFF
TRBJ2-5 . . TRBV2 TGTGCCAGCTTCTCAAACACCCATAAAGAGACCCAGTACTTC CASFSNTHKETQYF
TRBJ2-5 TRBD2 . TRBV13 TGTGCCAGCAGCTTAAGCGGGAGGGCCCTCGTGGAGACCCAGTACTTC CASSLSGRALVETQYF
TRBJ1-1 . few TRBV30 TGTGCCTGGAGCTCGTCCGGGGTAGCTTTCTTT CAWSSSGVAFF
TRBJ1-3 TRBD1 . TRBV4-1 TGCGCCAGCAGCCAAGATCGGGGACAGGGCATCAACACCATATATTTT CASSQDRGQGINTIYF
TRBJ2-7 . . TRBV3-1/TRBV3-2 TGTGCCAGCAGCCACTACTGCGAGCAGTACTTC CASSHYCEQYF
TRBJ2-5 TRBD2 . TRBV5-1 TGCGCCAGCAGCCCACTTCCCCTAGCGGGAGGGAAAGAGACCCAGTACTTC CASSPLPLAGGKETQYF
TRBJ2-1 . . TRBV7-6 TGTGCCAGCAGCCGTGGACTGTTATCCTACAATGAGCAGTTCTTC CASSRGLLSYNEQFF
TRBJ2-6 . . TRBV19 TGTGCCAGTAGTAAATCATTTGCAGAGGACGTCCTGACTTTC CASSKSFAEDVLTF
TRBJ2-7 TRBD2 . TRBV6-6 TGTGCCAGCAGTTACCCGACTAGCGGGGTCTACGAGCAGTACTTC CASSYPTSGVYEQYF
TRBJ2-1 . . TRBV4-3 TGCGCCAGCAGCCAAGGTCCTGGACGGGGTGAGCAGTTCTTC CASSQGPGRGEQFF
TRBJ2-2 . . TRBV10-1 TGCGCCAGCAACCAGGATTTTAGTGGTTTCTGCTCGAACACCGGGGAGCTGTTTTTT CASNQDFSGFCSNTGELFF
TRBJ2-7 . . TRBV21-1 TGTGCCAGCAGCAAACCATCCCTCGGGCTAGCGGGAGAGTTATGGCCCTACGAGCAGTACTTC CASSKPSLGLAGELWPYEQYF
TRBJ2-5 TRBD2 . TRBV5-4 TGTGCCAGCAGATCCGTCCCGACTAGCGGGAGGCCTCAAGAGACCCAGTACTTC CASRSVPTSGRPQETQYF
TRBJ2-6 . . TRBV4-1 TGCGCCAGCAGCCAAGGGACACTGTTCCCTCGTGGGGCCAACGTCCTGACTTTC CASSQGTLFPRGANVLTF
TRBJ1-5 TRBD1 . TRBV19 TGTGCCAGTAGTATACAGGGGACAGGGGGCCGTTGGAATCAGCCCCAGCATTTT CASSIQGTGGRWNQPQHF
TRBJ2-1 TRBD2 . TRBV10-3 TGTGCCATCGGAGGGCGGGAGGGTATTAATGAGCAGTTCTTC CAIGGREGINEQFF
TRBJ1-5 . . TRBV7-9 TGTGCCAGCAGCCCAGGGGCACAGGCTAGTCAGCCCCAGCATTTT CASSPGAQASQPQHF
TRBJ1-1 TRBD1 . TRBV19 TGTGCCAGTAAGGACAGGGGGGCCACTGAAGCTTTCTTT CASKDRGATEAFF
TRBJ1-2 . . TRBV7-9 TGTGCCAGCAGCTTAAGTACACACCGGGATTATGGCTACACCTTC CASSLSTHRDYGYTF
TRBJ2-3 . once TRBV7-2 TGTGCCAGCAGCTTGGGCTTCACAGATACGCAGTATTTT CASSLGFTDTQYF